Following are 20 T cell receptor beta chains from one sample sequenced in a study of T cells in Graves' hyperthyroidism and ophthalmopathy. TCR beta CDR3 regions were amplified from RNA transcripts. A first-round RT-PCR of the TCR CDR3 used the HTBI primer set. Using its own MiXCR run on the multiplex PCR reads, TCRdb lists one record per CDR3 protein. In the table there are hundreds of thousands of distinct CDR3 sequences, about 14% of which are singletons. Input material: blood. These receptors all stem from a man between 18 and 35 years old with Graves' ophthalmopathy.

This clonotype has ten or more counts. The chain has TRBV30 and TRBJ2-7, with 7 bases lining up with TRBD2. V dropped 4 bases and J dropped 2; count of bases not matched to a gene: 2. Per germline, CDR1 GTSNPN and CDR2 SVGIG (reference sequence). The CDR3 loop spans 12 amino acids. This CDR3 reads CAWNGGAYEQYF. The CDR3 coding sequence is TGTGCCTGGAATGGGGGGGCCTACGAGCAGTACTTC.

This clonotype was seen repeatedly, ten times or more. The chain combines TRBV13 with TRBJ2-5, with D perhaps given as TRBD1 or TRBD2 (7 bases each). The V gene lost 4 bases and the J gene lost 5 bases, with 14 bases spanning the gap. CDR1 is PRHDT, CDR2 FYEKMQ, per germline (reference sequence). There are 14 residues in the CDR3. The CDR3 is CASSWEGARETQYF. CDR3 nucleotides: TGTGCCAGCAGCTGGGAGGGGGCGCGGGAGACCCAGTACTTC.

In its sample, this clonotype was seen many times. J is TRBJ2-1 and V is TRBV11-3, with a tentative D call TRBD1 (8 bases). The V gene's germline CDR1 is SGHNT and CDR2 YENEEA. V was cut by 0 bases and J by 5 bases, with 14 bases left in between. The CDR3 has 16 residues. CDR3 in DNA: TGTGCCAGCAGCTTAGAACAGGGGGGGATCGACAATGAGCAGTTCTTC. Its translation is CASSLEQGGIDNEQFF.

This clonotype has ten or more counts. This rearrangement joins TRBV20-1 to TRBJ1-1, with 8 bases aligning to TRBD1. This CDR3 has 16 amino acids. In germline, CDR1 is DFQATT, CDR2 SNEGSKA (reference sequence). The V and J ends lost 0 bases and 3 bases, in that order; junction bases with no gene match: 9. The CDR3 loop is CSARDPQGAIDTEAFF. In nucleotides, the CDR3 is TGCAGTGCTAGAGATCCGCAGGGGGCGATAGACACTGAAGCTTTCTTT.

This clonotype was found many times. The CDR3 nucleotides are TGTGCCAGCACCCTAGACAGGGGCCAGCCCCAGCATTTT. Its translation is CASTLDRGQPQHF. The chain uses TRBV6-1 and TRBJ1-5; 8 positions agree with TRBD1. Germline-derived CDR1 and CDR2 are MNHNS and SASEGT. V trimming: 7 bases; J trimming: 7 bases; junction bases outside the gene matches: 6. CDR3 length: 13 amino acids.

This clonotype was seen a few times. The V and J genes are TRBV4-2 and TRBJ1-2, with D possibly matching TRBD1 (5 bases). CDR3 size: 16 residues. With 0 bases removed from V and 0 bases from J, the gap between germline ends came to 11 bases. The germline CDR1 and CDR2 sequences are LGHNA and YNFKEQ. The DNA of the CDR3 is TGTGCCAGCAGCCAAGAGGTGCAGGGTTCTAACTATGGCTACACCTTC. This codes for CASSQEVQGSNYGYTF.

This clonotype was detected many times. The chain has TRBV5-1 and TRBJ1-2; the D is unclear. The CDR3 is 14 amino acids. CDR1 SGHRS and CDR2 YFSETQ come from the germline V gene. The V gene lost 0 bases and the J gene lost 3 bases, with 9 bases spanning the gap. CDR3 nucleotide sequence: TGCGCCAGCAGCTTGGGTACCCCTGACTATGGCTACACCTTC. Encoded protein: CASSLGTPDYGYTF. Full variable domain (remainder filled in from reference TRBV5-1 and TRBJ1-2): KAGVTQTPRYLIKTRGQQVTLSCSPISGHRSVSWYQQTPGQGLQFLFEYFSETQRNKGNFPGRFSGRQFSNSRSEMNVSTLELGDSALYLCASSLGTPDYGYTFGSGTRLTVV.

The table lists this clonotype with a few counts. This sequence joins TRBV24-1 and TRBJ2-1; no clear D gene. CDR3 length equals 15 residues. Germline assignment: CDR1 KGHDR and CDR2 SFDVKD. V was clipped by 5 bases and J by 0 bases, with 10 bases between them. This CDR3 is CATSGAWSSYNEQFF. For the CDR3, the DNA is TGTGCCACCAGTGGGGCGTGGAGCTCCTACAATGAGCAGTTCTTC.

This clonotype was counted ten times or more. The chain carries TRBV12-3 or TRBV12-4 and TRBJ1-1; unclear D gene. V lost 3 bases to trimming and J lost 0 bases, with 5 bases between them. The CDR3 has 13 residues. The CDR3 reads CASSLTLNTEAFF. CDR3 DNA: TGTGCCAGCAGTTTGACCTTGAACACTGAAGCTTTCTTT.

The table lists this clonotype with many counts. The rearrangement joins TRBV7-9 to TRBJ2-3; no clear D gene. The V and J ends lost 3 bases and 0 bases respectively, with 7 bases between them. The CDR3 is 14 residues long. Germline CDR1 SEHNR, CDR2 FQNEAQ (reference sequence). The chain's CDR3 is CASSFSKSTDTQYF. DNA for the CDR3: TGTGCCAGCAGCTTTAGCAAGAGCACAGATACGCAGTATTTT. Full variable domain (remainder filled in from reference TRBV7-9 and TRBJ2-3): DTGVSQNPRHKITKRGQNVTFRCDPISEHNRLYWYRQTLGQGPEFLTYFQNEAQLEKSRLLSDRFSAERPKGSFSTLEIQRTEQGDSAMYLCASSFSKSTDTQYFGPGTRLTVL.

The V gene is TRBV7-2, the J gene TRBJ1-4; perhaps TRBD1 as D (5 bases). The CDR3 covers 14 residues. The ends were cut back, 9 bases at V and 3 bases at J, with 14 bases in the middle. The germline gives CDR1 SGHTA, CDR2 FQGNSA. Here the CDR3 reads CASTSGRANEKLFF. The CDR3 DNA follows: TGTGCCAGTACTTCAGGGCGGGCTAATGAAAAACTGTTTTTT.

This clonotype was seen a handful of times. The chain joins TRBV7-8 to TRBJ1-2; perhaps TRBD1 as D (5 bases). This CDR3 region has 14 residues. Germline V CDR1 and CDR2: SGHVS, FQNEAQ. Trimming stripped 5 bases from V and 4 bases from J, with 14 bases between. DNA for the CDR3: TGTGCCAGCAGCGCCCAGGCGGGGGTCTATGGCTACACCTTC. Translation gives CASSAQAGVYGYTF.

This clonotype was detected many times. J is TRBJ2-5 and V is TRBV7-6, with D possibly matching TRBD2 (6 bases). V lost 4 bases and J lost 0, with 12 bases in between. Germline V CDR1 and CDR2: SGHVS, FNYEAQ. The CDR3 covers 15 residues. In nucleotides, the CDR3 is TGTGCCAGCAGCTCGGGGGACCGCTACCAAGAGACCCAGTACTTC. This gives the protein CASSSGDRYQETQYF.

This clonotype has at least ten counts. The rearrangement uses TRBV11-2 and TRBJ2-5, with a possible D match to TRBD1 (7 bases). This CDR3 spans 14 amino acids. Germline-derived CDR1 and CDR2 are SGHAT and FQNNGV. Trimming removed 1 base at V and 5 bases at J, with 11 bases between. CDR3 nucleotides: TGTGCCAGCAGCTTAGTGCCAGGGGGGGAGACCCAGTACTTC. It codes for CASSLVPGGETQYF. The complete variable domain, with remaining parts taken from reference TRBV11-2 and TRBJ2-5, reads EAGVAQSPRYKIIEKRQSVAFWCNPISGHATLYWYQQILGQGPKLLIQFQNNGVVDDSQLPKDRFSAERLKGVDSTLKIQPAKLEDSAVYLCASSLVPGGETQYFGPGTRLLVL.

The genes are TRBV6-1 and TRBJ1-2; a weak D match, TRBD1 (5 bases). The CDR3 runs to 19 residues. V lost 6 bases and J lost 2, with 28 bases in between. Germline loops: CDR1 MNHNS, CDR2 SASEGT. CDR3 loop: CASRPTFRFKTEINYGYTF. As DNA, the CDR3 is TGTGCCAGCAGACCCACCTTTAGATTTAAGACAGAAATCAACTATGGCTACACCTTC.

This clonotype has at least ten counts. The chain combines TRBV6-1 with TRBJ1-1; weak D call: TRBD1 (6 bases). Germline V gene sequence: CDR1 MNHNS, CDR2 SASEGT. CDR3 length equals 15 residues. The V gene lost 2 bases and the J gene lost 2 bases, with 12 bases spanning the gap. CDR3 bases: TGTGCCAGCAGTGAATCTCCACAGGGTAACACTGAAGCTTTCTTT. Encoded protein: CASSESPQGNTEAFF.

This clonotype occurred many times. The chain has TRBV20-1 and TRBJ2-4; TRBD1 matches at 8 bases. The germline CDR1 and CDR2 sequences are DFQATT and SNEGSKA (reference sequence). The V gene end was trimmed by 1 base and the J gene end by 8 bases; junction bases not matched to a gene: 13. There are 16 residues in the CDR3. CDR3: CSARGPSSGGRDIQYF. The CDR3 DNA sequence: TGCAGTGCTAGAGGTCCCAGTTCAGGGGGCCGGGACATTCAGTACTTC.

This clonotype was detected many times. The J gene is TRBJ2-5, the V gene TRBV6-1; 11 bases match TRBD1. In germline, CDR1 is MNHNS, CDR2 SASEGT. V dropped 2 bases and J dropped 5; count of bases not matched to a gene: 10. The CDR3 totals 17 residues. The CDR3 sequence is CASSEMFWGQGGETQYF. DNA of the CDR3: TGTGCCAGCAGTGAAATGTTTTGGGGACAGGGGGGGGAGACCCAGTACTTC.

This clonotype was counted at least ten times. The chain combines TRBV13 with TRBJ2-2; D is unclear. Germline values: CDR1 PRHDT, CDR2 FYEKMQ (reference sequence). V shed 5 bases and J shed 2 bases, with 6 bases lying between them. This CDR3 region has 13 residues. The CDR3 loop reads CASSIPNTGELFF. In DNA, the CDR3 is TGTGCCAGCAGCATCCCTAACACCGGGGAGCTGTTTTTT.

This clonotype was counted ten times or more. This chain connects TRBV12-3 or TRBV12-4 to TRBJ1-2, with 9 bases matching TRBD1. V lost 5 bases and J lost 3; bases outside the gene matches: 4. The CDR3 spans 14 residues. The CDR3 nucleotides are TGTGCCAGCAGTCCGCGACAGGGGGACTATGGCTACACCTTC. This gives the protein CASSPRQGDYGYTF.